This T cell receptor beta chain originates from a study of T cell responses to AZD1222 COVID-19 vaccine. Study conclusions and caveats: Regions 160-218 and 743-854 held dominance among vaccine-associated CD4 TCRs, which spanned spike. White British people made up most donors, females outnumbered males, and clonal diversity was possibly underestimated. Sampled repertoires all dated from after the peak T cell response. Spike-specific TCRs gained breadth and depth after people received two AZD1222 doses.

TCRdb keeps only in-frame clones here, not all; method: immunoSEQ multiplex PCR. The table records 120,000 to 150,000 clones, approximately 88% of them present only once. Remarks on this clone: Antigen: not known.

The sample consisted of peripheral blood, taken on day 0 of AZD1222 vaccination. The source of this sequence is an adult in good health.

Here the CDR3 reads CASSRDSFSNQPQHF. CDR3 DNA: TGTGCCAGCAGCCGGGACAGCTTTAGCAATCAGCCCCAGCATTTT. This chain uses TRBV5-6 with TRBJ1-5, with TRBD1 matching 7 bases. The germline gives CDR1 SGHDT, CDR2 YYEEEE. The V and J ends lost 4 bases and 0 bases, in that order; junction bases with no gene match: 4. The CDR3 extends over 15 amino acids. Using reference TRBV5-6 and TRBJ1-5 for the parts outside the CDR3, the full variable domain is DAGVTQSPTHLIKTRGQQVTLRCSPKSGHDTVSWYQQALGQGPQFIFQYYEEEERQRGNFPDRFSGHQFPNYSSELNVNALLLGDSALYLCASSRDSFSNQPQHFGDGTRLSIL.